Listed below are T cell receptor beta chains from one sample, sequenced in a study of Ad26.COV2.S vaccination and SARS-CoV-2 variants. TCRdb keeps only in-frame clones here, not all; method: immunoSEQ multiplex PCR. The sample shows roughly 350,000 clones, approximately 90% of them seen only once. Sequencing was performed on peripheral blood, taken in a trial of Ad26.COV2.S vaccine versus placebo. Source of these receptors: a person between 18 and 65 years old who received the Ad26.COV2.S COVID-19 vaccine or a placebo. CDR3s include the opening cysteine and the closing phenylalanine or tryptophan. The D gene is left open where the match is weak. A row's size may be missing; if present it is once, few, many or a size class.

>TRBV29-1|TRBD1|.|TRBJ1-3
CSVGDSSGNTIYF
TGCAGCGTTGGGGACAGCTCTGGAAACACCATATATTTT
>TRBV7-3|.|.|TRBJ2-7
CASSLIGGDSYEQYF
TGTGCCAGCAGCTTAATTGGGGGTGACTCCTACGAGCAGTACTTC
>TRBV2|.|.|TRBJ1-5
CASSIRASRRNQPQHF
TGTGCCAGCAGTATCCGGGCCTCTCGACGCAATCAGCCCCAGCATTTT
>TRBV4-1|.|.|TRBJ2-6
CASSEVRMANVLTF
TGCGCCTCCAGCGAAGTCCGTATGGCCAACGTCCTGACTTTC
>TRBV30|.|once|TRBJ1-4
CAWSPGGTNEKLFF
TGTGCCTGGAGTCCCGGTGGAACTAATGAAAAACTGTTTTTT
>TRBV10-3|TRBD1|.|TRBJ1-5
CAISRQGESNQPQHF
TGTGCCATCAGTCGACAGGGGGAAAGCAATCAGCCCCAGCATTTT
>TRBV7-2|.|once|TRBJ2-7
CASSYGQNYEQYF
TGTGCCAGCAGCTACGGGCAGAACTACGAGCAGTACTTC
>TRBV7-2|.|few|TRBJ2-1
CASSLSGANEQFF
TGTGCCAGCAGCTTATCCGGGGCTAATGAGCAGTTCTTC
>TRBV2|.|.|TRBJ2-4
CASSTDRIAKNIQYF
TGTGCCAGCAGTACGGACAGAATAGCCAAAAACATTCAGTACTTC
>TRBV27|TRBD1|.|TRBJ2-7
CASSLTGDRYEQYF
TGTGCCAGCAGTTTGACAGGGGATAGGTACGAGCAGTACTTC
>TRBV30|.|.|TRBJ1-2
CAWSMVAGYGYTF
TGTGCCTGGAGTATGGTGGCAGGCTATGGCTACACCTTC
>TRBV7-8|.|.|TRBJ2-7
CASSLGWPTGHYEQYF
TGTGCCAGCAGCTTAGGTTGGCCCACGGGCCACTACGAGCAGTACTTC
>TRBV2|.|.|TRBJ2-6
CASSEGRRAVGANVLTF
TGTGCCAGCAGTGAGGGCAGAAGGGCCGTTGGGGCCAACGTCCTGACTTTC
>TRBV4-2|.|.|TRBJ2-7
CASSQVTKGPYEQYF
TGTGCCAGCAGCCAAGTAACCAAGGGTCCCTACGAGCAGTACTTC
>TRBV7-8|.|.|TRBJ1-2
CASSLERFYGYTF
TGTGCCAGCAGCTTAGAGCGTTTCTATGGCTACACCTTC
>TRBV7-9|.|.|TRBJ1-1
CASSEEGGFGTEAFF
TGTGCCAGCAGCGAGGAGGGGGGATTCGGAACTGAAGCTTTCTTT
>TRBV6-6|TRBD1|.|TRBJ2-7
CASSRRTGPYEQYF
TGTGCCAGCAGTAGAAGGACAGGGCCCTACGAGCAGTACTTC
>TRBV19|.|.|TRBJ1-1
CASSIWGNTEAFF
TGTGCCAGTAGTATATGGGGGAACACTGAAGCTTTCTTT
>TRBV5-4|TRBD1|.|TRBJ1-1
CAGNRGGTEAFF
TGTGCCGGAAACAGGGGTGGGACTGAAGCTTTCTTT
>TRBV4-2|TRBD1|.|TRBJ2-3
CASSQEQGGPDTQYF
TGTGCCAGCAGCCAAGAACAGGGGGGTCCAGATACGCAGTATTTT
>TRBV6-1|.|few|TRBJ1-5
CASSEYQPQHF
TGTGCCAGCAGTGAATATCAGCCCCAGCATTTT
>TRBV27|.|once|TRBJ1-2
CASSYLAGTGYTF
TGTGCCAGCAGTTATTTGGCCGGGACAGGCTACACCTTC
>TRBV7-3|.|.|TRBJ2-5
CASSLTGFTETQYF
TGTGCCAGCAGCTTAACTGGTTTTACGGAGACCCAGTACTTC
>TRBV7-9|.|.|TRBJ1-2
CASSLAPGNDGYTF
TGTGCCAGCAGCTTAGCGCCAGGGAATGATGGCTACACCTTC
>TRBV6-5|.|once|TRBJ2-3
CASSPDRQKHTQYF
TGTGCCAGCAGTCCCGACCGACAAAAACATACGCAGTATTTT
>TRBV5-1|.|.|TRBJ1-1
CASSYTGGRGTEAFF
TGCGCCAGCAGCTACACGGGAGGTCGGGGTACTGAAGCTTTCTTT
>TRBV10-3|.|.|TRBJ1-5
CAISEGSDSNQPQHF
TGTGCCATCAGTGAAGGCAGTGATAGCAATCAGCCCCAGCATTTT
>TRBV6-5|.|.|TRBJ2-7
CASRRSRGYEQYF
TGTGCCAGCAGACGAAGCCGGGGATACGAGCAGTACTTC
>TRBV19|TRBD2|.|TRBJ2-1
CASSIVAGGQGEQFF
TGTGCCAGTAGTATCGTAGCGGGGGGGCAGGGTGAGCAGTTCTTC
>TRBV10-3|TRBD2|.|TRBJ2-2
CAIRVSGSTGELFF
TGTGCCATCAGAGTTAGCGGGTCCACCGGGGAGCTGTTTTTT
>TRBV19|.|once|TRBJ1-5
CASSKQTDSNQPQHF
TGTGCCAGTAGTAAACAGACAGATAGCAATCAGCCCCAGCATTTT
>TRBV3-1/TRBV3-2|.|.|TRBJ2-1
CASSQTTRGEQFF
TGTGCCAGCAGTCAGACTACCCGGGGTGAGCAGTTCTTC
>TRBV6-2/TRBV6-3|.|.|TRBJ1-1
CASSYSVPLEAFF
TGTGCCAGCAGTTACAGTGTGCCTCTTGAAGCTTTCTTT
>TRBV27|.|.|TRBJ1-2
CASSAGQFNYGYTF
TGTGCCAGCAGCGCAGGGCAATTTAACTATGGCTACACCTTC
>TRBV25-1|.|few|TRBJ2-7
CASTRGLSYEQYF
TGTGCCAGCACTCGGGGACTCTCCTACGAGCAGTACTTC
>TRBV5-8|.|once|TRBJ1-5
CASSLGLINQPQHF
TGTGCCAGCAGCTTGGGTCTGATCAATCAGCCCCAGCATTTT
>TRBV28|TRBD1|.|TRBJ1-1
CASSSGQGNYPEAFF
TGTGCCAGCAGTTCGGGACAGGGGAATTACCCTGAAGCTTTCTTT
>TRBV27|TRBD1|.|TRBJ2-5
CASRFRGLLETQYF
TGTGCCAGCAGATTCAGGGGGCTTTTAGAGACCCAGTACTTC
>TRBV27|TRBD2|.|TRBJ2-1
CASLSGLAGKAYNEQFF
TGTGCCAGCCTCAGTGGCCTAGCGGGAAAAGCCTACAATGAGCAGTTCTTC
>TRBV6-2/TRBV6-3|.|.|TRBJ2-1
CASSLFRGTEQFF
TGTGCCAGCAGTTTGTTCCGAGGGACTGAGCAGTTCTTC
>TRBV4-1|TRBD1|.|TRBJ1-6
CASSQALRQGPESSYNSPLHF
TGCGCCAGCAGCCAGGCCTTAAGACAGGGCCCTGAGAGCTCCTATAATTCACCCCTCCACTTT
>TRBV6-1|.|.|TRBJ1-1
CASSPEMTVNTEAFF
TGTGCCAGCAGTCCTGAAATGACAGTAAACACTGAAGCTTTCTTT